The 30 T cell receptor beta chains listed next were all sequenced from one sample in a study of beta chain features in type 1 diabetes. Study-level points and caveats: Shortening that was moderate but significant affected the TCRB CDR3s of Type 1 diabetes patients in all four CD4+ subsets.

Investigators reverse transcribed all isolated RNA, so they sequenced expressed TCRB transcripts. The data were produced by immunoSEQ multiplex PCR, yet TCRdb's version contains in-frame clones alone and is incomplete. Of about 99,000 clones in the sample, about 26% were seen once. These receptors are not linked to any known antigen. The sample was central memory CD4+ T cells from blood. The receptors were sampled from a woman aged 18-29 years with type 1 diabetes.

The chain recombines TRBV19 with TRBJ2-3; 7 bases agree with TRBD2. The CDR3 length is 14 residues. The germline gives CDR1 LNHDA, CDR2 SQIVND (reference sequence). The V segment lost 6 bases and the J segment 2 bases; nucleotides outside the gene matches: 5. DNA for the CDR3: TGTGCCAGTAGAGGGACTACCCTCACAGATACGCAGTATTTT. Translating gives CASRGTTLTDTQYF.

This clone was observed a handful of times. This sequence joins TRBV5-1 and TRBJ2-3; tentative D call: TRBD2 (6 bases). This CDR3 region has 14 residues. Trimming left V 2 bases short and J 9 bases short, with 16 bases between. Germline V lookup: CDR1 SGHRS, CDR2 YFSETQ. CDR3: CASSLYGGAGTQYF. CDR3 in DNA: TGCGCCAGCAGCTTATATGGGGGAGCGGGCACGCAGTATTTT. The whole variable domain, remainder taken from reference TRBV5-1 and TRBJ2-3, is KAGVTQTPRYLIKTRGQQVTLSCSPISGHRSVSWYQQTPGQGLQFLFEYFSETQRNKGNFPGRFSGRQFSNSRSEMNVSTLELGDSALYLCASSLYGGAGTQYFGPGTRLTVL.

The J gene is TRBJ1-5, the V gene TRBV28, with D possibly TRBD1 on 5 matching bases. CDR3 length: 15 amino acids. Trimming pared 11 bases from V and 2 bases from J, leaving 19 bases between. CDR1 and CDR2 (germline): MDHEN, SYDVKM. The CDR3 nucleotides are TGTGCCGCAGCCGACGGCGGGGCCGGCAATCAGCCCCAGCATTTT. Its protein is CAAADGGAGNQPQHF.

This clone showed up just a few times. The chain joins TRBV30 to TRBJ2-3; 7 nucleotides agree with TRBD1. The CDR3 sequence is 12 residues long. V was pared by 7 bases and J by 5 bases, with 6 bases of the junction left unmatched. Germline V gene sequence: CDR1 GTSNPN, CDR2 SVGIG (reference sequence). The CDR3 region has the DNA TGTGCCTCCTACAGGGGTCAAGATACGCAGTATTTT. This encodes CASYRGQDTQYF.

This clone was found a few times. The genes are TRBV7-9 and TRBJ1-1; TRBD1 aligns across 7 bases. Germline CDR1 is SEHNR and CDR2 is FQNEAQ (reference sequence). The V segment lost 5 bases and the J segment 6 bases; nucleotides outside the gene matches: 9. This CDR3 comprises 14 residues. CDR3 DNA: TGTGCCAGCAGCCCGGAGGGGCAGGGGGCTGAAGCTTTCTTT. Its translation: CASSPEGQGAEAFF.

This clone has only a few counts. A junction boundary mismatches the germline segment, possibly from a read error. The CDR3 spells CASSIDPRGTRYF. Here the CDR3 DNA reads TGTGCCAGTAGTATAGATCCCCGGGGGACGCGGTATTTT. The chain links TRBV19 to TRBJ2-3, with a weak D call TRBD2 (6 bases). The CDR3 is 13 residues long. The germline CDR1 and CDR2 sequences are LNHDA and SQIVND (reference sequence).

This clone was picked up a small number of times. The chain employs TRBV29-1 and TRBJ2-4, with 7 bases matching TRBD1. The CDR3 has 15 residues. Trimming removed 4 bases from V and 0 bases from J; junction bases left unmatched: 6. Germline values: CDR1 SQVTM, CDR2 ANQGSEA. Here the CDR3 DNA reads TGCAGCGTTGGGGACAGTCGTCTAGCCAAAAACATTCAGTACTTC. Its translation is CSVGDSRLAKNIQYF.

This clone was seen more than once but under ten times. This chain joins TRBV6-6 and TRBJ2-1; 7 nucleotides align to TRBD2. CDR3 length equals 11 residues. Germline CDR1 and CDR2: MNHNY and SVGAGI (reference sequence). J was trimmed by 15 bases and V by 5 bases; bases with no gene match: 7. CDR3 in amino acids: CASSTGGPTFF. The CDR3 nucleotides read TGTGCCAGCAGTACGGGAGGACCGACGTTCTTC.

This chain uses TRBV10-3 with TRBJ2-2; TRBD1 aligns across 7 bases. This CDR3 region has 15 residues. V lost 6 bases and J lost 3; bases outside the gene matches: 7. Germline CDR1 reads ENHRY; CDR2 reads SYGVKD. The CDR3: CAIRNRQGDTGELFF. CDR3 nucleotide sequence: TGTGCCATCAGGAACCGGCAGGGGGACACCGGGGAGCTGTTTTTT.

This chain links TRBV4-1 with TRBJ2-3; tentatively, D is TRBD1 (6 bases). The CDR3 covers 15 residues. The V end was cut by 6 bases, the J end by 1 base, with 14 bases between. Looked up from germline, CDR1 is MGHRA and CDR2 is YSYEKL. Here the CDR3 DNA reads TGCGCCAGCAGACGTGGACAGATCCGCACAGATACGCAGTATTTT. This codes for CASRRGQIRTDTQYF.

This sequence joins TRBV29-1 and TRBJ2-1, with 11 bases fitting TRBD1. V gave up 8 bases and J gave up 9 bases; unmatched junction bases: 12. This CDR3 comprises 14 residues. The V gene's germline CDR1 is SQVTM and CDR2 ANQGSEA. This chain's CDR3 is CSLGGDRGFGEQFF. The CDR3 DNA reads as TGCAGCCTAGGAGGGGACAGGGGGTTTGGTGAGCAGTTCTTC.

The chain is built from TRBV20-1 and TRBJ2-1, with D perhaps matching TRBD1 (5 bases). With 5 bases removed from V and 14 bases from J, the gap between germline ends came to 16 bases. Germline V gene sequence: CDR1 DFQATT, CDR2 SNEGSKA (reference sequence). This CDR3 contains 11 residues. As DNA, the CDR3 is TGCAGTGCTTTCAGCCAGGGCCCGGAGTTCTTC. Protein: CSAFSQGPEFF.

The V call is TRBV5-1, the J call TRBJ2-1, with D possibly TRBD2 on 6 matching bases. V lost 4 bases and J 3 bases, leaving 14 bases between the germline ends. This CDR3 has 15 residues. The germline CDR1 and CDR2 sequences are SGHRS and YFSETQ. This chain's CDR3 is CASSAGTSDYNEQFF. The CDR3 DNA reads as TGCGCCAGCAGCGCCGGGACTTCAGACTACAATGAGCAGTTCTTC.

This chain connects TRBV19 to TRBJ2-3; D remains ambiguous. This CDR3 is 17 amino acids long. The germline V gene encodes CDR1 LNHDA and CDR2 SQIVND (reference sequence). V was trimmed by 2 bases and J by 1 base, leaving 16 bases between them. CDR3 residues: CASSIRANPSRTDTQYF. DNA for the CDR3: TGTGCCAGTAGTATACGAGCGAACCCCTCTCGCACAGATACGCAGTATTTT.

This clone came up a few times. The chain carries TRBV28 and TRBJ1-1; 7 bases are shared with TRBD1. This CDR3 is 15 amino acids long. J was trimmed by 0 bases and V by 4 bases; bases with no gene match: 5. Germline V gives CDR1 MDHEN, CDR2 SYDVKM. CDR3 sequence: CASSSIQGVNTEAFF. The DNA of the CDR3 is TGTGCCAGCAGTTCTATTCAGGGGGTGAACACTGAAGCTTTCTTT.

The chain carries TRBV21-1 and TRBJ2-7; TRBD1 is the table's D call, not checked against the DNA. TRBV21-1 is designated a pseudogene. The CDR3 sequence is 14 residues long. CDR3 nucleotide sequence: TGTGCCAGCAGCAAAGCATGTGGGCAGGTCGAGCAGTACGTC. Encoded protein: CASSKACGQVEQYV.

Turning to this clone: Other DNA variants within this sample encode the same CDR3. CDR3 bases: TGTGCCAGCAGTGAACAGGGAGGGTTCGGCACAGATACGCAGTATTTT. This sequence encodes CASSEQGGFGTDTQYF. The V call is TRBV2, the J call TRBJ2-3; TRBD2 matches 7 bases. Trimming removed 2 bases from V and 1 base from J; junction bases left unmatched: 6. This CDR3 contains 16 residues. CDR1 is SNHLY, CDR2 FYNNEI, per germline.

This clone was counted a few times. The CDR3 spells CASSITSTYNEQFF. For the CDR3, the DNA is TGTGCCAGCAGCATCACTAGCACCTACAATGAGCAGTTCTTC. The chain combines TRBV11-3 with TRBJ2-1; D perhaps matches TRBD2 (6 bases). The CDR3 extends over 14 amino acids. The V and J ends lost 5 bases and 2 bases respectively, with 10 bases between them. Germline loops: CDR1 SGHNT, CDR2 YENEEA.

In regard to this clone: Germline is not matched at one junction end, which may reflect a read error. V and J are TRBV2 and TRBJ2-7, with TRBD2 as a possible D gene (6 bases). This CDR3 has 13 amino acids. Per germline, CDR1 SNHLY and CDR2 FYNNEI. In nucleotides, the CDR3 is TGTGCCAGCAGTGAAGGTGGACTAAGCGCGTCGTCCTTC. This translates into CASSEGGLSASSF.

The gene calls are TRBV2 and TRBJ2-3, with 12 bases lining up with TRBD2. Germline CDR1 and CDR2: SNHLY and FYNNEI. This CDR3 has 16 residues. V lost 5 bases, J lost 5 bases, and 8 bases stayed unmatched. The CDR3 DNA is TGTGCCAGCAGTTCAAGACTAGCGGGAGACGGAGATACGCAGTATTTT. It encodes CASSSRLAGDGDTQYF.

CDR3 in amino acids: CASSPTSGRAETQYF. Here the CDR3 DNA reads TGTGCCAGCTCCCCAACTAGCGGGAGGGCCGAGACCCAGTACTTC. This sequence joins TRBV6-6 and TRBJ2-5, with 13 bases that match TRBD2. Germline CDR1 reads MNHNY; CDR2 reads SVGAGI (reference sequence). Losses at the gene ends were 8 bases for V and 5 bases for J; bases not matched to a gene: 8. The CDR3 is made up of 15 amino acids.

This clone was picked up a small number of times. V gene TRBV7-2 combines with J gene TRBJ2-5; 9 nucleotides line up with TRBD1. J gave up 5 bases and V 5 bases, and 3 bases lay outside the gene matches. There are 13 residues in the CDR3. CDR1 and CDR2 (germline): SGHTA, FQGNSA. The CDR3 bases are TGTGCCAGCAGCCGACAGGGGGAGGAGACCCAGTACTTC. Its protein product is CASSRQGEETQYF.

This clone has more than one count but fewer than ten. The chain recombines TRBV5-1 with TRBJ1-5; D ambiguous. The germline V and J ends were trimmed by 0 bases and 0 bases, with 7 bases remaining between them. CDR1 and CDR2 from the germline V gene are SGHRS and YFSETQ. This CDR3 is built from 15 residues. DNA of the CDR3: TGCGCCAGCAGCTTGGAAGGAGATAGCAATCAGCCCCAGCATTTT. Its translation: CASSLEGDSNQPQHF.

This clone has just a few counts. The chain links TRBV7-8 to TRBJ2-3, with D possibly TRBD1 on 6 matching bases. From germline, CDR1 is SGHVS and CDR2 FQNEAQ. This CDR3 comprises 19 residues. Trimming cost V 5 bases and J 2 bases, with 26 bases left between them. The CDR3 sequence is CASSVTRRGPELPTDTQYF. The CDR3 region has the DNA TGTGCCAGCAGCGTTACCCGCAGGGGCCCCGAGTTGCCCACAGATACGCAGTATTTT.

V usage is TRBV6-5 and J usage is TRBJ1-1; TRBD1 agrees at 9 bases. Germline V gives CDR1 MNHEY, CDR2 SVGAGI. The V and J ends lost 9 bases and 2 bases, in that order; junction bases with no gene match: 7. The CDR3 sequence is 14 residues long. Here the CDR3 reads CASRSQGANTEAFF. CDR3 DNA: TGTGCCAGTCGTTCACAGGGGGCAAACACTGAAGCTTTCTTT.

The chain has TRBV10-2 and TRBJ2-1; D not certain. Trimming pared 5 bases from V and 12 bases from J, leaving 23 bases between. The germline V gene has CDR1 WSHSY and CDR2 SAAADI. This CDR3 has 15 amino acids. As DNA, the CDR3 is TGCGCCAGCAGTCTAGGCGATTACAATGGTGAAGGGCAGTTCTTC. Amino acid sequence: CASSLGDYNGEGQFF.

The chain has TRBV5-1 and TRBJ1-2; TRBD1 is a possible D gene (6 bases). The CDR3 has 14 residues. Trimming removed 4 bases from V and 3 bases from J, with 13 bases in between. CDR1 SGHRS and CDR2 YFSETQ come from the germline V gene. CDR3 bases: TGCGCCAGCAGCACCGCGGCAGGGGACTATGGCTACACCTTC. It yields the protein CASSTAAGDYGYTF.

The chain uses TRBV7-2 and TRBJ2-3, with D tentatively TRBD2 (5 bases). The CDR3 consists of 14 residues. From germline, CDR1 is SGHTA and CDR2 FQGNSA. V was trimmed by 0 bases and J by 4 bases, leaving 8 bases between them. DNA of the CDR3: TGTGCCAGCAGCTTAGCGGGAGCTTCAGATACGCAGTATTTT. Translating gives CASSLAGASDTQYF.

This chain links TRBV19 with TRBJ2-1, with D unresolved. The CDR3 has 13 residues. Germline V gene sequence: CDR1 LNHDA, CDR2 SQIVND (reference sequence). Trimming pared 7 bases from V and 3 bases from J, leaving 10 bases between. CDR3 residues: CASTKPGYNEQFF. The CDR3, as DNA: TGTGCCAGTACAAAGCCGGGCTACAATGAGCAGTTCTTC.

This chain joins TRBV18 and TRBJ1-1; 8 positions agree with TRBD1. V shed 0 bases and J 1 base; nucleotides not matched to a gene: 1. The germline V gene encodes CDR1 KGHSH and CDR2 LQKENI. The CDR3 sequence is 15 residues long. This CDR3 reads CASSPPGTGNTEAFF. Here the CDR3 DNA reads TGTGCCAGCTCACCACCGGGGACAGGGAACACTGAAGCTTTCTTT.